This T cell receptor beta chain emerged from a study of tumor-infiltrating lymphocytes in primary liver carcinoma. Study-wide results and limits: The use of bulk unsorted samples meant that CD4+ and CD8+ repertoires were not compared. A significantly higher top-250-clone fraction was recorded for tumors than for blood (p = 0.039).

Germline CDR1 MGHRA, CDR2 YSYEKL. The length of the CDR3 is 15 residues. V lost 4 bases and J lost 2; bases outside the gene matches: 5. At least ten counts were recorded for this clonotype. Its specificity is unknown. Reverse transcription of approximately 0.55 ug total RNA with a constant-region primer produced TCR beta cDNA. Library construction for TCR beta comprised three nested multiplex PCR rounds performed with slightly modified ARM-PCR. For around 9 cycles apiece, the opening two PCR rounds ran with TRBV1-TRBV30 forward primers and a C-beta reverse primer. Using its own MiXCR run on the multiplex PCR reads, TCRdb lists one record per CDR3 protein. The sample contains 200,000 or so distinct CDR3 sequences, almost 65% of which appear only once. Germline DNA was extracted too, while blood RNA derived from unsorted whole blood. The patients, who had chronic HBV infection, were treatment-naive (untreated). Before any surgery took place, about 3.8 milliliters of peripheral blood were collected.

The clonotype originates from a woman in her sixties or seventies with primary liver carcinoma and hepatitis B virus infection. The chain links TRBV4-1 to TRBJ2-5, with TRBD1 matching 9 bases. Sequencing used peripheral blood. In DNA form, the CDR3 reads TGCGCCAGCAGCCGGGGACAGGGCCTTCAAGAGACCCAGTACTTC. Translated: CASSRGQGLQETQYF.